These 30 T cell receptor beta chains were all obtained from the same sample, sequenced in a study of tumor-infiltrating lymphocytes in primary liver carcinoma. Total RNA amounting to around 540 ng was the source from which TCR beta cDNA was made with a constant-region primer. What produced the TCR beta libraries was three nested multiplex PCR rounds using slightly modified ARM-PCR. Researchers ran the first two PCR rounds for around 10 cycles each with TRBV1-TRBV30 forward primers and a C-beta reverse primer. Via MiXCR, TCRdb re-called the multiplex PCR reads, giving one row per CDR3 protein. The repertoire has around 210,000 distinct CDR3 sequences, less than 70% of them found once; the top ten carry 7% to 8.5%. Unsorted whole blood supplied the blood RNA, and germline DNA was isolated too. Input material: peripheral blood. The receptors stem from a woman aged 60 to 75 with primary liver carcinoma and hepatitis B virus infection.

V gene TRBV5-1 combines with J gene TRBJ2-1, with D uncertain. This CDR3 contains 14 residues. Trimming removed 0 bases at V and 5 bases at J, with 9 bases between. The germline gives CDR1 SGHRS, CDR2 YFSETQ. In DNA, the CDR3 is TGCGCCAGCAGCTTGGCTCTACCTCACAATGAGCAGTTCTTC. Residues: CASSLALPHNEQFF.

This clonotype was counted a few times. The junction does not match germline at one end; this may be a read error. CDR3 in DNA: TGTGCCAGCAGTTACTCGTCCAGGGCCCGCCGCGAGTATAGCAATCAGTCCCAGCATTTT. Its translation is CASSYSSRARREYSNQSQHF. This chain uses TRBV6-2 or TRBV6-3 with TRBJ1-5; weak D call: TRBD1 (5 bases). This CDR3 is built from 20 residues. Germline CDR1 is MNHEY and CDR2 is SVGEGT.

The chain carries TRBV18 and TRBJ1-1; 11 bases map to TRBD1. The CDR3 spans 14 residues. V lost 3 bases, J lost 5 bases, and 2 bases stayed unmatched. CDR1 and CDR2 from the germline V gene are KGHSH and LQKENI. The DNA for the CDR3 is TGTGCCAGCTCACCGGACAGGGGGCCGACTGAAGCTTTCTTT. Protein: CASSPDRGPTEAFF. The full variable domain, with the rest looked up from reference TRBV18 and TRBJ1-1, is NAGVMQNPRHLVRRRGQEARLRCSPMKGHSHVYWYRQLPEEGLKFMVYLQKENIIDESGMPKERFSAEFPKEGPSILRIQQVVRGDSAAYFCASSPDRGPTEAFFGQGTRLTVV.

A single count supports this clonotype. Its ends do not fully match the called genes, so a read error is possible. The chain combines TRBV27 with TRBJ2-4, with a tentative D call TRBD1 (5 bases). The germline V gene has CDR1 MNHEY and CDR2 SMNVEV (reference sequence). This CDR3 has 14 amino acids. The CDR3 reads CASSPTPQGNIQYF. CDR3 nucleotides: TGTGCCAGCAGTCCAACCCCCCAGGGAAACATTCAATACTTC.

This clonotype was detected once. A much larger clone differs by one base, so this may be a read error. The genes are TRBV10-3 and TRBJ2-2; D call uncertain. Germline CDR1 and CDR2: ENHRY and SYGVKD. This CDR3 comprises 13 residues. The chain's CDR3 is CAITESLTGELFF. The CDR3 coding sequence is TGTGCCATCACTGAGTCGCTCACCGGGGAGCTGTTTTTT.

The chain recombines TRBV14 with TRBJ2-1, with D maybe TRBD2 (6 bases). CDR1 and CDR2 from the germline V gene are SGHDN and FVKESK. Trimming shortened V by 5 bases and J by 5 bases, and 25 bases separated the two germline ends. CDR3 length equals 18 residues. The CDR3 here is CASSSALGEAPRHNEQFF. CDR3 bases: TGTGCCAGCAGCTCCGCACTCGGGGAGGCCCCCCGCCACAATGAGCAGTTCTTC. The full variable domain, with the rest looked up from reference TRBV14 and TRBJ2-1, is EAGVTQFPSHSVIEKGQTVTLRCDPISGHDNLYWYRRVMGKEIKFLLHFVKESKQDESGMPNNRFLAERTGGTYSTLKVQPAELEDSGVYFCASSSALGEAPRHNEQFFGPGTRLTVL.

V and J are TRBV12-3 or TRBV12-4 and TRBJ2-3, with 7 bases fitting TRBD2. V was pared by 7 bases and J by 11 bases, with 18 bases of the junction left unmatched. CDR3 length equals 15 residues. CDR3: CASNTLAESSDVQYF. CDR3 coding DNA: TGTGCCAGCAACACTCTAGCGGAGTCCTCAGATGTGCAGTATTTT.

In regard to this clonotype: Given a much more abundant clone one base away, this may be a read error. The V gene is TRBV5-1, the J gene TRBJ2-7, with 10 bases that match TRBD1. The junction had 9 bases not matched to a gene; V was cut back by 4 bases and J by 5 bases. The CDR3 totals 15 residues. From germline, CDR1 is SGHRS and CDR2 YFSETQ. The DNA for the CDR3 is TGCGCCAGCAGCGCAAGACAGGGGGCAGGGCACGAGCAGTACTTC. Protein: CASSARQGAGHEQYF.

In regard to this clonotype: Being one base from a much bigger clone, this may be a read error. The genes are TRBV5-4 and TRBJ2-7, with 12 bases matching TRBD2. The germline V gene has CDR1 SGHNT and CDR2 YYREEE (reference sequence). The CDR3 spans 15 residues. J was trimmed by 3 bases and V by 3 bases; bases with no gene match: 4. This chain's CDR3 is CASSYGTSGLYEQYF. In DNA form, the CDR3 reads TGTGCCAGCAGCTATGGGACTAGCGGGCTCTACGAGCAGTACTTC.

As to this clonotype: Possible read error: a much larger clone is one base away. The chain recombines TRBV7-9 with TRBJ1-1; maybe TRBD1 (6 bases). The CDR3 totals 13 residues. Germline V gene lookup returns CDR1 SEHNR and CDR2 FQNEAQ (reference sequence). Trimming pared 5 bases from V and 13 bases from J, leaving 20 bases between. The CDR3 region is CASSPISGAKVFF. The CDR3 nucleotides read TGTGCCAGCAGCCCGATTTCAGGGGCCAAAGTTTTCTTT.

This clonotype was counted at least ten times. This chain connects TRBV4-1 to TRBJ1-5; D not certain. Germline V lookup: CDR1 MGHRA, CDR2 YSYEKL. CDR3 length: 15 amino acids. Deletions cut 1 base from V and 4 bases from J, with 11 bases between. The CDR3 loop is CASSQVEGANQPQHF. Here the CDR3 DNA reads TGCGCCAGCAGCCAAGTGGAAGGCGCAAATCAGCCCCAGCATTTT.

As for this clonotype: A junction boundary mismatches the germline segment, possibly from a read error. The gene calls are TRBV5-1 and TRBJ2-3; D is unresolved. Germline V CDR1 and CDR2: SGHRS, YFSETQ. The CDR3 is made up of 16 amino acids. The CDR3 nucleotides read TGCGCTAGCAGCTCGAACGGCCGTGCTAGCACAGATACGCAGTATTTT. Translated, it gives CASSSNGRASTDTQYF.

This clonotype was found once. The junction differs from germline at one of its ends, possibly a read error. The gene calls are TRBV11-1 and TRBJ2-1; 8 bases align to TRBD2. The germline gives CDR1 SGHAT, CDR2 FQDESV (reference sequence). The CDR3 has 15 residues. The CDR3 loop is CASSTSGSSYNEHFF. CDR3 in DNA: TGTGCCAGCAGCACGAGCGGGAGCTCCTACAATGAGCATTTCTTC. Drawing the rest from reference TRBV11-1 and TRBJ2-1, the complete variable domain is EAEVAQSPRYKITEKSQAVAFWCDPISGHATLYWYRQILGQGPELLVQFQDESVVDDSQLPKDRFSAERLKGVDSTLKIQPAELGDSAMYLCASSTSGSSYNEHFFGPGTRLTVL.

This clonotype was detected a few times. DNA of the CDR3: TGTGCCAGTAGTATAGGGGCGGCTGAGCAGTTCTTC. Its translation is CASSIGAAEQFF. J is TRBJ2-1 and V is TRBV19, with no clear D. With 1 base removed from V and 9 bases from J, the gap between germline ends came to 7 bases. The germline V gene has CDR1 LNHDA and CDR2 SQIVND (reference sequence). This CDR3 has 12 amino acids.

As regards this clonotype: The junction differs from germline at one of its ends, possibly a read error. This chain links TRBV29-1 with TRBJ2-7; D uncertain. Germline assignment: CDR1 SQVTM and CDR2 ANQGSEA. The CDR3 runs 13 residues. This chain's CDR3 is CSVDTGYVDEQHF. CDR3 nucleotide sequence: TGCAGCGTCGATACTGGGTATGTCGACGAGCAACACTTC.

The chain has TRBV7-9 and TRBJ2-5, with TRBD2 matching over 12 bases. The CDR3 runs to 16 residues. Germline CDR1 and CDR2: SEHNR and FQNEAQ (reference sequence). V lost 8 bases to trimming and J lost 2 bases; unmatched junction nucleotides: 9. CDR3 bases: TGTGCCAGCTCCAGGACTAGCGGGATGCTACAAGAGACCCAGTACTTC. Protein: CASSRTSGMLQETQYF.

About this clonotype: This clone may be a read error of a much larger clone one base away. The CDR3 DNA sequence: TGTGCCAGCAGTCGCGACAGGGGTTGTTCACCCCTCCACTTT. Protein product: CASSRDRGCSPLHF. V usage is TRBV12-3 or TRBV12-4 and J usage is TRBJ1-6; 8 nucleotides agree with TRBD1. Losses at the gene ends were 5 bases for V and 9 bases for J; bases not matched to a gene: 6. This CDR3 region has 14 residues.

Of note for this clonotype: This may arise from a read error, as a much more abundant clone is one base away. This chain's CDR3 is CASSPSGRTGSGANALTF. The CDR3 DNA is TGTGCCAGCAGTCCAAGCGGGAGGACGGGCTCTGGGGCCAACGCCCTGACTTTC. The rearrangement links TRBV13 to TRBJ2-6; 9 nucleotides match TRBD2. The CDR3 runs 18 residues. Germline CDR1 PRHDT, CDR2 FYEKMQ (reference sequence). Combining the CDR3 with reference TRBV13 and TRBJ2-6 gives the whole variable domain AAGVIQSPRHLIKEKRETATLKCYPIPRHDTVYWYQQGPGQDPQFLISFYEKMQSDKGSIPDRFSAQQFSDYHSELNMSSLELGDSALYFCASSPSGRTGSGANALTFGAGSRLTVL.

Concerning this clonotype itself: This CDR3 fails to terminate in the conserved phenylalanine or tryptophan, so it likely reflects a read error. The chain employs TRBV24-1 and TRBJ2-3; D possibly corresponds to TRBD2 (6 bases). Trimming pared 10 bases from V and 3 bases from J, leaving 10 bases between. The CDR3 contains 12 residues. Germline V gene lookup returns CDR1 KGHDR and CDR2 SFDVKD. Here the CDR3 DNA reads TGTGCCACGGGGGGACCGACAGATACGCAGTATTTG. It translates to CATGGPTDTQYL.

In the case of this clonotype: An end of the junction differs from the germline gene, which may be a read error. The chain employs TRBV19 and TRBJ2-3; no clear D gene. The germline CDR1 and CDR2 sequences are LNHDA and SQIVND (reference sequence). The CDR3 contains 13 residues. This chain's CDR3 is CASSRGGADTQYF. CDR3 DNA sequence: TGTGCCAGTAGTAGGGGTGGCGCAGATACACAGTATTTT. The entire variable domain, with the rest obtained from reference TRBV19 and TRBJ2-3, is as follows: DGGITQSPKYLFRKEGQNVTLSCEQNLNHDAMYWYRQDPGQGLRLIYYSQIVNDFQKGDIAEGYSVSREKKESFPLTVTSAQKNPTAFYLCASSRGGADTQYFGPGTRLTVL.

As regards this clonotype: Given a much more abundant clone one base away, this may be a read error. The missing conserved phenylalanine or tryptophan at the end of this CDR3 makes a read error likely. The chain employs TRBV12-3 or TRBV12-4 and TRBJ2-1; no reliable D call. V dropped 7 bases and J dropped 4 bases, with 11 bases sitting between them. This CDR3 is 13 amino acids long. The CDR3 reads CASTWSLYNEQFY. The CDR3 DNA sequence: TGTGCCAGCACCTGGTCCTTATACAATGAGCAGTTCTAC.

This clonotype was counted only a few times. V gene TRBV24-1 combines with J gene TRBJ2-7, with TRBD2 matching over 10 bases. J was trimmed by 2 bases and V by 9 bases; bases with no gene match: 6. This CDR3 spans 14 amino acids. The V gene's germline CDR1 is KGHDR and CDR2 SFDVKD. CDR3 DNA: TGTGCCACCCCTAGCGGGAGCCGTCCCTACGAGCAGTACTTC. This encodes CATPSGSRPYEQYF.

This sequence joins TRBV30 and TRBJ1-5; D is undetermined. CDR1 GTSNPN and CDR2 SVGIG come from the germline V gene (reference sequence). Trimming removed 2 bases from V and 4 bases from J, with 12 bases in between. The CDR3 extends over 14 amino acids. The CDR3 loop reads CAWSYTAANQPQHF. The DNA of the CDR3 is TGTGCCTGGAGTTATACAGCGGCTAATCAGCCCCAGCATTTT.

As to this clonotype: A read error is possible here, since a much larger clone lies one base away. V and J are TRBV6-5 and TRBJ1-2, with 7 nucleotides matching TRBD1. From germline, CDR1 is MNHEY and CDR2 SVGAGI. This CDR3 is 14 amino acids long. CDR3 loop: CVSSPSTGNYGYTF. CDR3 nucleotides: TGTGTCAGCAGTCCCTCGACAGGGAACTATGGCTACACCTTC.

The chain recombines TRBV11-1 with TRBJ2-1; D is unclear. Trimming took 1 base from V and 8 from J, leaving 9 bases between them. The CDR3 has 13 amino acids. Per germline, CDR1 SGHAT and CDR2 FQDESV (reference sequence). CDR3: CASSLGIVYEQFF. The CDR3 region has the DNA TGTGCCAGCAGCTTAGGGATTGTATATGAGCAGTTCTTC.

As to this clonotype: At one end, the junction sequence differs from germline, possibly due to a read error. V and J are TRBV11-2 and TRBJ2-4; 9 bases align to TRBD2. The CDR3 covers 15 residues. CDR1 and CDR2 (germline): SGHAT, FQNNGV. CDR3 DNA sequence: TGTGACAGCGAGAGCGGGAGGTTGACCAAAAACATTCAGTACTTC. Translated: CDSESGRLTKNIQYF.

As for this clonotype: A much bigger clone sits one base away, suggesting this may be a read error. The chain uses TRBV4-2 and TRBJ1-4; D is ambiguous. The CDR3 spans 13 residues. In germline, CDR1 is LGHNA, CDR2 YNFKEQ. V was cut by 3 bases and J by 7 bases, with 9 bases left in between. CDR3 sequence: CASSHPGSEKLFF. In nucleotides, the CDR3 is TGTGCCAGCAGCCACCCGGGGAGTGAAAAACTGTTTTTT.

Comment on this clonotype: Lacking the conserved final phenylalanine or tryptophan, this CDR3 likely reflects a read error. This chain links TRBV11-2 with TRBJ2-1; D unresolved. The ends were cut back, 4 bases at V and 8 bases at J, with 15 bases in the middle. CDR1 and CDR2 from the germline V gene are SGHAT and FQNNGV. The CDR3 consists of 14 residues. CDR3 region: CASSSITETHEQFL. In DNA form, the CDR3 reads TGTGCCAGCAGCTCCATAACGGAGACGCATGAGCAGTTCCTC.

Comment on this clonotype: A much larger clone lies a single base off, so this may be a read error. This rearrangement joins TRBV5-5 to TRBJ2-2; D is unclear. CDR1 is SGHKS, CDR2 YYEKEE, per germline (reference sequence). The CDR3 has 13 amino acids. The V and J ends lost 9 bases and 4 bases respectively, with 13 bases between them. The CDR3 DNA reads TGTGCCATCGGGTATAGTCCCACCGGGGAGCTGTTTTTT. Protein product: CAIGYSPTGELFF. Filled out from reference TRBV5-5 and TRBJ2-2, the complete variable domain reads DAGVTQSPTHLIKTRGQQVTLRCSPISGHKSVSWYQQVLGQGPQFIFQYYEKEERGRGNFPDRFSARQFPNYSSELNVNALLLGDSALYLCAIGYSPTGELFFGEGSRLTVL.

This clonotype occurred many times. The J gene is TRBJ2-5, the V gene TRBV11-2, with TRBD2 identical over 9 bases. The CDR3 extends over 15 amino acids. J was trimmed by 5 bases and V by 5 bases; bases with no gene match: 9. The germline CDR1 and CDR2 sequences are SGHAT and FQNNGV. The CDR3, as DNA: TGTGCCAGCAGCCCCTTAGCGGGAGAGGGGGAGACCCAGTACTTC. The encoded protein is CASSPLAGEGETQYF.